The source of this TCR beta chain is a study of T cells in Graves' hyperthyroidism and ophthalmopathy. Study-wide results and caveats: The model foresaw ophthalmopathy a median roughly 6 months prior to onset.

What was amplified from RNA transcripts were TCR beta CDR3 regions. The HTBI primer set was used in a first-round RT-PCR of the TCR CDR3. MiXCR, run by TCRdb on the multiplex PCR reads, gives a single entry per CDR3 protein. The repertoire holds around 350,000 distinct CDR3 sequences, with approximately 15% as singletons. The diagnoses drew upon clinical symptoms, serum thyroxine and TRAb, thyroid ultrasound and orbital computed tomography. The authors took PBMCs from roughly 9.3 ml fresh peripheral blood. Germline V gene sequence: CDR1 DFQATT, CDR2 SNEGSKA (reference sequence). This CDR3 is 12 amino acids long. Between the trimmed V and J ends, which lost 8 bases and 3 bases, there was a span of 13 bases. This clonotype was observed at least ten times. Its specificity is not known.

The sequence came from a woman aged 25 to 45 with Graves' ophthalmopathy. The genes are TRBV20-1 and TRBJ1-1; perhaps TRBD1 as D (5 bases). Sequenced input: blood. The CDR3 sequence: CSTEGPDTEAFF. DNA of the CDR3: TGCAGTACGGAGGGGCCTGACACTGAAGCTTTCTTT.